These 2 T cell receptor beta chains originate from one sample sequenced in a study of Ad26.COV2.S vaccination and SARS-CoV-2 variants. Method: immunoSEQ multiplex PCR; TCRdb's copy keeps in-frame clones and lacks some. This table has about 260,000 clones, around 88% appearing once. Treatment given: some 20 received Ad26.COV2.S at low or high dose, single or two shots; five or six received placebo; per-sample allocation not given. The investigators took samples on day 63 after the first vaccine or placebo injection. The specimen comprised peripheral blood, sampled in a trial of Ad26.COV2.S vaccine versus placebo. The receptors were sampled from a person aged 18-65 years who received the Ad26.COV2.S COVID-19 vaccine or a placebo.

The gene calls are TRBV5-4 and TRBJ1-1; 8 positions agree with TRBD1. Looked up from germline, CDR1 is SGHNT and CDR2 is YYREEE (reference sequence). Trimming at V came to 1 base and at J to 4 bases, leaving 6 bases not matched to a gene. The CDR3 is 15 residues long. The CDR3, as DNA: TGTGCCAGCAGCTTGCGTCAGGGGGCGGGCACTGAAGCTTTCTTT. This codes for CASSLRQGAGTEAFF.

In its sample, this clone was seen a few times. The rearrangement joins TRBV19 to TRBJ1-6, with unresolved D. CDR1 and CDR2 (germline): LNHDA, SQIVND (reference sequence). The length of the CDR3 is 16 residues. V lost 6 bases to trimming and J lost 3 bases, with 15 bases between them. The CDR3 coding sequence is TGTGCCAGTAGCCCAGGACTTTATAACTATAATTCACCCCTCCACTTT. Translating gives CASSPGLYNYNSPLHF.